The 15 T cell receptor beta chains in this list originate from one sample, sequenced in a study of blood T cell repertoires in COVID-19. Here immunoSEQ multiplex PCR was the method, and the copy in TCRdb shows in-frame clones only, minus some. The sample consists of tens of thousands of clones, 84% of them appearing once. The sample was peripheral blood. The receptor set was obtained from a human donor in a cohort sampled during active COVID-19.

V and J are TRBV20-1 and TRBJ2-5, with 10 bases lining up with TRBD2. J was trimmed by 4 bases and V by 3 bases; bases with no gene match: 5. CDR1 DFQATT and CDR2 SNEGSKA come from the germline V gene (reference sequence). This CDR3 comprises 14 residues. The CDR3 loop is CSASVLAGVETQYF. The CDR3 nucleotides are TGCAGTGCTAGTGTCCTAGCGGGGGTAGAGACCCAGTACTTC.

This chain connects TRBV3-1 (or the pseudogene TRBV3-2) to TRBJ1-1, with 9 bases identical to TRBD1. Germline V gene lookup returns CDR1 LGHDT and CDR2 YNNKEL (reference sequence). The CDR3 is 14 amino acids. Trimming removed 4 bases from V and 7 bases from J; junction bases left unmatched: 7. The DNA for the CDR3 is TGTGCCAGCAGCCTTCTGACAGGGGGGGGTGAAGCTTTCTTT. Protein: CASSLLTGGGEAFF.

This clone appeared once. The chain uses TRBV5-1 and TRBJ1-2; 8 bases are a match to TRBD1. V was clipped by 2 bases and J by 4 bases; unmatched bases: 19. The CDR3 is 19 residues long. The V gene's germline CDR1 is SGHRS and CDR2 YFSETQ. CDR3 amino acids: CASSFMGPLARDRSYGYTF. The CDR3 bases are TGCGCCAGCAGCTTCATGGGCCCCCTTGCCCGGGACAGGAGCTATGGCTACACCTTC.

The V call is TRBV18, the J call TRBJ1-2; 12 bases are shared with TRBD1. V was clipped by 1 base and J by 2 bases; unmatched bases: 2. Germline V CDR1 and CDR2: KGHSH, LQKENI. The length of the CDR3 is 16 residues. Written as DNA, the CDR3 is TGTGCCAGCTCACCACTGGGACAGGGGGCAAACTATGGCTACACCTTC. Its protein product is CASSPLGQGANYGYTF.

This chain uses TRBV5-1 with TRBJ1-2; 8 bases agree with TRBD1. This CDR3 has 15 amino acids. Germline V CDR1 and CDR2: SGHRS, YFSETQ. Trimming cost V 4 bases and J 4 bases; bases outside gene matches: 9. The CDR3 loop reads CASSPLSGQGYGYTF. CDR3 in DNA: TGCGCCAGCAGCCCCCTCTCTGGACAGGGCTATGGCTACACCTTC.

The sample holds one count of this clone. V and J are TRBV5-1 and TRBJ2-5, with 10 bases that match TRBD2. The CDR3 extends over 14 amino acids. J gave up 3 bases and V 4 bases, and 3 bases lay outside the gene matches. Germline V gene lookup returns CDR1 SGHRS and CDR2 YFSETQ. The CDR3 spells CASSDTSGKETQYF. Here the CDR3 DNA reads TGCGCCAGCAGCGACACTAGCGGGAAAGAGACCCAGTACTTC.

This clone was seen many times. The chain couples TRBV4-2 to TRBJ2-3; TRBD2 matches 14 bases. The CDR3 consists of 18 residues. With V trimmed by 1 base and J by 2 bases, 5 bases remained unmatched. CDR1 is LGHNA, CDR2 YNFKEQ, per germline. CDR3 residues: CASSQGLAGGPDTDTQYF. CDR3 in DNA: TGTGCCAGCAGCCAAGGACTAGCGGGGGGGCCGGACACAGATACGCAGTATTTT.

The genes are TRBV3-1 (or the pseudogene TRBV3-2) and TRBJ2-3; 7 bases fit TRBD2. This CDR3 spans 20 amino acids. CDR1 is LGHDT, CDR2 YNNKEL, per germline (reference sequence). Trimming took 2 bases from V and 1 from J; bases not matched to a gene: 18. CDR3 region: CASSQTEHTGGGDGTDTQYF. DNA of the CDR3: TGTGCCAGCAGCCAAACGGAACATACGGGGGGTGGGGACGGCACAGATACGCAGTATTTT.

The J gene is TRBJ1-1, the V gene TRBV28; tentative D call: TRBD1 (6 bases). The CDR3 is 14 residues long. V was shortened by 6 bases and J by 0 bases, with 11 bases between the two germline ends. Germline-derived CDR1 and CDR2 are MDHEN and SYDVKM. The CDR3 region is CASSQDRLNTEAFF. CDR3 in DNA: TGTGCCAGCAGCCAGGACAGATTGAACACTGAAGCTTTCTTT.

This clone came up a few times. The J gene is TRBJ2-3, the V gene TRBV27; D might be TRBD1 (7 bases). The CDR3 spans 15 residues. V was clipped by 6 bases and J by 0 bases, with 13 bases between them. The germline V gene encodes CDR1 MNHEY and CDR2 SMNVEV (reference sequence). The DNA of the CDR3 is TGTGCCAGCAGCCCAGGGGGGCTTAGCACAGATACGCAGTATTTT. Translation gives CASSPGGLSTDTQYF.

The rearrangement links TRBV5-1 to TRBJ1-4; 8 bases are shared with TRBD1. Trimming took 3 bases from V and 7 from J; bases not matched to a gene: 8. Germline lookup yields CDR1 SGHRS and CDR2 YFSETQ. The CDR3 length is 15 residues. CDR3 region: CASSSTQGAREKLFF. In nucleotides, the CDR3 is TGCGCCAGCAGCTCGACGCAGGGGGCGCGTGAAAAACTGTTTTTT. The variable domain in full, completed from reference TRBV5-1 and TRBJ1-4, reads KAGVTQTPRYLIKTRGQQVTLSCSPISGHRSVSWYQQTPGQGLQFLFEYFSETQRNKGNFPGRFSGRQFSNSRSEMNVSTLELGDSALYLCASSSTQGAREKLFFGSGTQLSVL.

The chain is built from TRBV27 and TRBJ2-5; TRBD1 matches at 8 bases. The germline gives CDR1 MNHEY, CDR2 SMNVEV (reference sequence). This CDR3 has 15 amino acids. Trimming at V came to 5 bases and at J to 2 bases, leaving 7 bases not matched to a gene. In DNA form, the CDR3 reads TGTGCCAGCAGTGCGGGCAGGGGGCGACAAGAGACCCAGTACTTC. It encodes CASSAGRGRQETQYF.

This CDR3 is CASSLQGAGTEAFF. CDR3 in DNA: TGTGCCAGCAGCTTACAGGGGGCTGGAACTGAAGCTTTCTTT. The gene calls are TRBV5-8 and TRBJ1-1; TRBD1 matches at 9 bases. The CDR3 extends over 14 amino acids. With V trimmed by 2 bases and J by 5 bases, 4 bases remained unmatched. CDR1 is SGHTS and CDR2 is YDEGEE in the germline V gene.

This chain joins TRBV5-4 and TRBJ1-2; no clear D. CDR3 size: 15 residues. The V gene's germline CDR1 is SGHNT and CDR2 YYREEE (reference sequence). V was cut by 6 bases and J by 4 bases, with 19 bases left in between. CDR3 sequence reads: CASTLGGQFAYGYTF. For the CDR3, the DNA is TGTGCCAGCACCCTGGGCGGGCAGTTCGCCTATGGCTACACCTTC.

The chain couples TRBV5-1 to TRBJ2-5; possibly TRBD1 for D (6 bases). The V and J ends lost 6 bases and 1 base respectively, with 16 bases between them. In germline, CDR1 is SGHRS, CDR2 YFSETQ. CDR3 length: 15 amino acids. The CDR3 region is CASTLGGPSQETQYF. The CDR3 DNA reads TGCGCCAGCACCCTAGGGGGACCATCCCAAGAGACCCAGTACTTC.